This passage covers 19 T cell receptor beta chains from one sample sequenced in a study of cytomegalovirus exposure and HLA in healthy donors. Use of 60 Vbeta and 13 Jbeta primers characterized the PCR. Assay used: immunoSEQ multiplex PCR; TCRdb lists only in-frame clones, some missing. The sample lists around 150,000 clones; less than 10% were seen once. The sequenced sample consisted of PBMCs. These receptors were taken from a male donor in good health and CMV-seronegative.

A few counts support this clone. The chain couples TRBV5-6 to TRBJ2-1; 10 bases are shared with TRBD2. This CDR3 spans 17 amino acids. CDR1 is SGHDT, CDR2 YYEEEE, per germline. V was clipped by 1 base and J by 3 bases; unmatched bases: 7. CDR3 region: CASSLRTSGRNYNEQFF. CDR3 nucleotide sequence: TGTGCCAGCAGCTTGAGGACTAGCGGCCGGAACTACAATGAGCAGTTCTTC.

V gene TRBV5-4 combines with J gene TRBJ1-2, with 7 positions matching TRBD1. The CDR3 is made up of 14 amino acids. From germline, CDR1 is SGHNT and CDR2 YYREEE (reference sequence). V was clipped by 4 bases and J by 2 bases; unmatched bases: 5. The CDR3 region has the DNA TGTGCCAGCAGCACGCCGGGACAGAACTATGGCTACACCTTC. This translates into CASSTPGQNYGYTF. The full variable domain, rest sourced from reference TRBV5-4 and TRBJ1-2, is ETGVTQSPTHLIKTRGQQVTLRCSSQSGHNTVSWYQQALGQGPQFIFQYYREEENGRGNFPPRFSGLQFPNYSSELNVNALELDDSALYLCASSTPGQNYGYTFGSGTRLTVV.

In regard to this clone: At one end, the junction sequence differs from germline, possibly due to a read error. The rearrangement links TRBV27 to TRBJ1-3, with 7 bases identical to TRBD1. This CDR3 spans 15 amino acids. Germline V gene sequence: CDR1 MNHEY, CDR2 SMNVEV (reference sequence). CDR3 coding DNA: TGTGCCAGCAGTTCCCTGACAGGGCCCGGAAACATCATATATTTT. It yields the protein CASSSLTGPGNIIYF.

The chain employs TRBV15 and TRBJ2-3, with D possibly matching TRBD1 (7 bases). The CDR3 extends over 14 amino acids. Between the trimmed V and J ends, which lost 7 bases and 1 base, there was a span of 12 bases. The germline CDR1 and CDR2 sequences are LNHNV and YYDKDF (reference sequence). CDR3 loop: CATIQGGGTDTQYF. As DNA, the CDR3 is TGTGCCACCATCCAGGGGGGCGGCACAGATACGCAGTATTTT.

The J gene is TRBJ1-1, the V gene TRBV4-3; D gene uncertain. The germline V gene has CDR1 LGHNA and CDR2 YSLEER. The CDR3 runs 15 residues. V was trimmed by 1 base and J by 2 bases, leaving 11 bases between them. The CDR3 region is CASSQVEQPNTEAFF. For the CDR3, the DNA is TGCGCCAGCAGCCAAGTAGAGCAACCAAACACTGAAGCTTTCTTT.

This clone was counted between two and nine times. The chain couples TRBV5-6 to TRBJ1-2; TRBD1 might be the D (6 bases). The germline V gene has CDR1 SGHDT and CDR2 YYEEEE. Trimming took off 3 bases at V and 4 bases at J, with 13 bases between the two ends. The CDR3 extends over 14 amino acids. DNA of the CDR3: TGTGCCAGCAGCTCTTTGACAGGCGCCTATGGCTACACCTTC. This encodes CASSSLTGAYGYTF.

CDR3 loop: CASSQSRPAPPGYTF. The DNA for the CDR3 is TGCGCCAGCAGTCAATCGCGGCCGGCGCCGCCTGGCTACACCTTC. V and J are TRBV23-1 and TRBJ1-2, with no clear D. TRBV23-1 is placed among ORFs of uncertain function. Trimming took off 0 bases at V and 7 bases at J, with 15 bases between the two ends. The length of the CDR3 is 15 residues.

This clone has more than one count but fewer than ten. The rearrangement uses TRBV7-9 and TRBJ2-5, with no clear D. Germline V CDR1 and CDR2: SEHNR, FQNEAQ (reference sequence). There are 13 residues in the CDR3. Deletions cut 1 base from V and 2 bases from J, with 5 bases between. This CDR3 reads CASSLVTQETQYF. CDR3 nucleotides: TGTGCCAGCAGCTTAGTTACACAAGAGACCCAGTACTTC.

This clone occurred a few times. This chain uses TRBV18 with TRBJ1-3, with no clear D. Per germline, CDR1 KGHSH and CDR2 LQKENI. The CDR3 contains 13 residues. V gave up 5 bases and J gave up 4 bases, with 9 bases separating them. In nucleotides, the CDR3 is TGTGCCAGCTCAGAAGCTGCGGGAAACACCATATATTTT. Its translation is CASSEAAGNTIYF.

This clone was seen only a few times. The V and J genes are TRBV7-2 and TRBJ2-2; 8 nucleotides line up with TRBD1. From germline, CDR1 is SGHTA and CDR2 FQGNSA. V lost 5 bases to trimming and J lost 3 bases; unmatched junction nucleotides: 14. The CDR3 sequence is 18 residues long. The CDR3 region has the DNA TGTGCCAGCAGCCGTACCCCAGGGGGCTTACGGTACACCGGGGAGCTGTTTTTT. Protein: CASSRTPGGLRYTGELFF.

The genes are TRBV28 and TRBJ1-1, with a tentative D call TRBD1 (6 bases). The V end lost 6 bases, the J end lost 0 bases, and 17 bases lay between the germline ends. The CDR3 has 16 residues. CDR1 MDHEN and CDR2 SYDVKM come from the germline V gene. CDR3: CASRNPGHLLNTEAFF. CDR3 bases: TGTGCCAGCAGAAATCCGGGACACCTGTTGAACACTGAAGCTTTCTTT.

This clone was counted only a few times. V is TRBV27 and J is TRBJ1-2; D remains ambiguous. This CDR3 has 16 residues. Germline V lookup: CDR1 MNHEY, CDR2 SMNVEV (reference sequence). V was shortened by 5 bases and J by 4 bases, with 20 bases between the two germline ends. CDR3 amino acids: CASSRIGTAVSYGYTF. DNA of the CDR3: TGTGCCAGCAGTAGGATTGGAACAGCGGTTTCCTATGGCTACACCTTC.

The chain joins TRBV4-3 to TRBJ1-2, with TRBD1 identical over 9 bases. J gave up 4 bases and V 0 bases, and 9 bases lay outside the gene matches. Germline lookup yields CDR1 LGHNA and CDR2 YSLEER. The CDR3 is 17 residues long. The CDR3 DNA sequence: TGCGCCAGCAGCCAAGAAGGGTATCGGACAGGGGCCTATGGCTACACCTTC. Translated, it gives CASSQEGYRTGAYGYTF.

This chain joins TRBV7-3 and TRBJ1-2; D is perhaps TRBD1 (6 bases). The CDR3 length is 13 residues. Germline loops: CDR1 SGHTA, CDR2 FQGTGA. V was shortened by 5 bases and J by 3 bases, with 10 bases between the two germline ends. The CDR3 DNA follows: TGTGCCAGCAGCGAATCAGGGGACTATGGCTACACCTTC. It translates to CASSESGDYGYTF.

This clone has a handful of counts. The chain employs TRBV19 and TRBJ1-5; no definite D call. This CDR3 contains 15 residues. From germline, CDR1 is LNHDA and CDR2 SQIVND (reference sequence). Trimming left V 4 bases short and J 4 bases short, with 14 bases between. The CDR3 protein is CASSRSTAGNQPQHF. The CDR3 DNA follows: TGTGCCAGTAGTAGAAGCACAGCAGGAAATCAGCCCCAGCATTTT. The whole variable domain, remainder taken from reference TRBV19 and TRBJ1-5, is DGGITQSPKYLFRKEGQNVTLSCEQNLNHDAMYWYRQDPGQGLRLIYYSQIVNDFQKGDIAEGYSVSREKKESFPLTVTSAQKNPTAFYLCASSRSTAGNQPQHFGDGTRLSIL.

The chain combines TRBV2 with TRBJ1-5, with 7 bases fitting TRBD1. Germline V gene lookup returns CDR1 SNHLY and CDR2 FYNNEI. The CDR3 is 14 residues long. Trimming took 7 bases from V and 5 from J; bases not matched to a gene: 8. The CDR3 DNA reads TGTGCCAGCAAGGGTCCCCAGGGGGATCAGCCCCAGCATTTT. Protein sequence: CASKGPQGDQPQHF.

This sequence joins TRBV6-5 and TRBJ1-2; D not resolved. Germline loops: CDR1 MNHEY, CDR2 SVGAGI. Trimming shortened V by 5 bases and J by 8 bases, and 15 bases separated the two germline ends. This CDR3 has 13 residues. The CDR3, as DNA: TGTGCCAGCAGTAATCGCCCCGCCGGGGGCTACACCTTC. It encodes CASSNRPAGGYTF.

This clone was seen a handful of times. This rearrangement joins TRBV11-2 to TRBJ1-2; 7 bases fit TRBD1. The CDR3 has 14 amino acids. V lost 5 bases and J lost 8; bases outside the gene matches: 11. Per the germline V gene, CDR1 is SGHAT and CDR2 is FQNNGV. CDR3 bases: TGTGCCAGCAGCGACCCAGGGGGGTATTGGGGCTACACCTTC. It translates to CASSDPGGYWGYTF.

This clone occurred a few times. The rearrangement joins TRBV14 to TRBJ1-3; TRBD1 aligns across 7 bases. This CDR3 is built from 15 residues. J lost 4 bases, V lost 4 bases, and 7 bases had no gene match. Per the germline V gene, CDR1 is SGHDN and CDR2 is FVKESK. The CDR3 DNA follows: TGTGCCAGCAGCCTGAGGGGGCTCGCAGGAAACACCATATATTTT. Amino acids: CASSLRGLAGNTIYF.